The clone carrying this TCR beta chain was seen at least ten times. RNA transcripts served as template for amplifying TCR beta CDR3 sequences. A first-round RT-PCR used HTBI primers, followed by a second-round multiplex PCR. TCRdb recomputed calls from the multiplex PCR reads with MiXCR, one row per CDR3 protein. The top ten clones hold 2% to 2.5% of a sample with roughly 350,000 distinct CDR3 sequences, roughly 15% of them seen once. This sample is drawn from a study of Graves' ophthalmopathy and Graves' hyperthyroidism. Background on the study: No treatment had been given when peripheral blood was collected at initial diagnosis.

Other autoimmune diseases, uncontrolled infections, pregnancy or lactation excluded patients from enrollment. CDR3 length: 16 residues. CDR1 SEHNR and CDR2 FQNEAQ come from the germline V gene (reference sequence). V was cut by 3 bases and J by 5 bases, with 19 bases left in between. The source material was peripheral blood. The TCR originated in an adult woman with stable Graves' hyperthyroidism. The chain joins TRBV7-9 to TRBJ1-1; possibly TRBD1 for D (5 bases). CDR3 nucleotide sequence: TGTGCCAGCAGCTTCGGTCAGGGAGGGAGAGAGACTGAAGCTTTCTTT. Its translation: CASSFGQGGRETEAFF. Complete variable domain (other parts from reference TRBV7-9 and TRBJ1-1): DTGVSQNPRHKITKRGQNVTFRCDPISEHNRLYWYRQTLGQGPEFLTYFQNEAQLEKSRLLSDRFSAERPKGSFSTLEIQRTEQGDSAMYLCASSFGQGGRETEAFFGQGTRLTVV.